This is a list of T cell receptor beta chains from one sample in a study of T-cell memory formation after mild COVID-19. A single record per CDR3 protein comes from TCRdb applying MiXCR to the 5' RACE reads. The repertoire includes 130,000 to 150,000 distinct CDR3 sequences, 6% to 6.5% of them detected once, and around 2% sits in the top ten. Sequencing was performed on PBMCs or a T cell subset sorted from them (not recorded which). The receptors originated from an adult woman who had mild COVID-19 (a few samples of this study predate the infection). Cell type and time point are not known. Both conserved end residues are part of each CDR3. D genes are given only for firm matches. The size field is filled for only some rows; it gives once, few, many or a size class.

TRBD1	-	TRBV7-2	TRBJ2-7	TGTGCCAGCAGCATAACAGGGGGAACAGGCGAGCAGTACTTC	CASSITGGTGEQYF
TRBD2	many	TRBV6-6	TRBJ2-1	TGTGCCAGCAGTTACTCTCCCTGGCGGGAGGGCCAAAATGAGCAGTTCTTC	CASSYSPWREGQNEQFF
-	few	TRBV2	TRBJ2-1	TGTTCGGCAGGCTCCTACAATGAGCAGTTCTTC	CSAGSYNEQFF
TRBD2	few	TRBV6-5	TRBJ2-7	TGTGCCAGCAGTTACTCGAGTCTTGGGACTAGCCTCTACGAGCAGTACTTC	CASSYSSLGTSLYEQYF
TRBD2	many	TRBV5-6	TRBJ2-3	TGTGCCAGCAGCCGGACTAGCGCCCCAGATACGCAGTATTTT	CASSRTSAPDTQYF
-	many	TRBV7-2	TRBJ2-5	TGTGCCAGCAGCTCGTACAGCCTCCAAGAGACCCAGTACTTC	CASSSYSLQETQYF
-	-	TRBV28	TRBJ2-4	TGTGCCAGCAGTTCCGGAGGTTACGCCAAAAACATTCAGTACTTC	CASSSGGYAKNIQYF
-	few	TRBV12-3/TRBV12-4	TRBJ2-1	TGTGCCAGCAGTCGGCAGGCCTACAATGAGCAGTTCTTC	CASSRQAYNEQFF
TRBD2	many	TRBV6-2/TRBV6-3	TRBJ2-7	TGTGCCAGCAGCCTAAGCGGGGGTCGGTACGAGCAGTACTTC	CASSLSGGRYEQYF
-	few	TRBV5-1	TRBJ2-7	TGCGCCAGCAGCTTCGAAGGAACCAGGAACGAGCAGTACTTC	CASSFEGTRNEQYF
-	many	TRBV12-3/TRBV12-4	TRBJ2-2	TGTGCCAGCAGTTTATACGGGTCGAACACCGGGGAGCTGTTTTTT	CASSLYGSNTGELFF
-	many	TRBV20-1	TRBJ2-7	TGCAGTGCTAGGGACGACAACTACGAGCAGTACTTC	CSARDDNYEQYF
-	few	TRBV12-3/TRBV12-4	TRBJ1-1	TGTGCCAGCAGGGGACAATTGAACACTGAAGCTTTCTTT	CASRGQLNTEAFF
-	-	TRBV10-3	TRBJ1-1	TGTGCCATCAGTAGGGAACCGAACACTGAAGCTTTCTTT	CAISREPNTEAFF
TRBD2	many	TRBV5-1	TRBJ2-1	TGCGCCAGCAGCTTGGCCAGGGGACTAGGCTACAATGAGCAGTTCTTC	CASSLARGLGYNEQFF
-	few	TRBV5-1	TRBJ2-7	TGCGCCAGCAGCGCCATCTCCGGGACGTCCTACGAGCAGTACTTC	CASSAISGTSYEQYF
TRBD2	many	TRBV5-1	TRBJ2-1	TGCGCCAGCAGCTCGGGACTAGCGGGAGGGAGATTCGACAATGAGCAGTTCTTC	CASSSGLAGGRFDNEQFF
-	-	TRBV6-5	TRBJ1-2	TGTGCCAGCAGTTACGGTGGGACCCCCACTAACTATGGCTACACCTTC	CASSYGGTPTNYGYTF
-	few	TRBV2	TRBJ1-1	TGTGCCAGCAGTCCATGGCTCCAGGGGAACACTGAAGCTTTCTTT	CASSPWLQGNTEAFF
-	many	TRBV20-1	TRBJ2-5	TGCAGTGCTAGAGACCCCGGAGAGACCCAGTACTTC	CSARDPGETQYF
-	many	TRBV29-1	TRBJ2-3	TGCAGCGTTCCGACGTCAGGGATCACAGATACGCAGTATTTT	CSVPTSGITDTQYF
-	-	TRBV24-1	TRBJ1-2	TGTGCCACCAGTGATTTACGGTCCGATGGCTACACCTTC	CATSDLRSDGYTF
-	few	TRBV5-1	TRBJ2-6	TGCGCCAGCAACCTACAGCAGAGCTCTGGGGCCAACGTCCTGACTTTC	CASNLQQSSGANVLTF
TRBD2	many	TRBV7-6	TRBJ2-5	TGTGCCAGCAGCTCCCATAGCGGGAGGTACCAAGAGACCCAGTACTTC	CASSSHSGRYQETQYF
TRBD2	-	TRBV7-2	TRBJ2-1	TGTGCCAGCAAACCGGGACTAGCGGGAGTTTATGAGCAGTTCTTC	CASKPGLAGVYEQFF
TRBD2	few	TRBV5-4	TRBJ2-1	TGTGCCAGCAGCTTTAGCGGGAGAAAGTACAATGAGCAGTTCTTC	CASSFSGRKYNEQFF
TRBD1	-	TRBV27	TRBJ1-6	TGTGCCAGCAGCCTGACAGGGCATTATTCACCCCTCCACTTT	CASSLTGHYSPLHF
TRBD1	many	TRBV20-1	TRBJ2-1	TGCAGTGCTAGACCCGGGACAGATTACAATGAGCAGTTCTTC	CSARPGTDYNEQFF